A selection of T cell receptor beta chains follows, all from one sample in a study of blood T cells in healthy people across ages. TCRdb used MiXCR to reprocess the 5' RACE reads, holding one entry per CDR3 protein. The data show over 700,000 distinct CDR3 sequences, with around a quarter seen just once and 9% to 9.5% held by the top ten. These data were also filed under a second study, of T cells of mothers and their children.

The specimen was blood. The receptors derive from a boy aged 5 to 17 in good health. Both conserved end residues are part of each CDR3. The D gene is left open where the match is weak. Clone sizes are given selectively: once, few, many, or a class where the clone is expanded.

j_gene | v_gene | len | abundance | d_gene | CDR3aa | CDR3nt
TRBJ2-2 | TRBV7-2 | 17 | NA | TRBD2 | CASSPPGLAGKTGELFF | TGTGCCAGCAGCCCCCCAGGACTAGCGGGAAAGACCGGGGAGCTGTTTTTT
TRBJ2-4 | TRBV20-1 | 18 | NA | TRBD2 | CSASPPGLAGGSRNIQYF | TGCAGTGCTAGCCCACCCGGACTAGCGGGAGGGTCGCGCAACATTCAGTACTTC
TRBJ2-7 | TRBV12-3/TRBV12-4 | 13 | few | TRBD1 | CASTYRGLYEQYF | TGTGCCAGCACCTACAGGGGGCTGTACGAGCAGTACTTC
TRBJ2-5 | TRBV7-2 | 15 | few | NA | CASSLNGGAGETQYF | TGTGCCAGCAGCTTAAATGGGGGGGCGGGGGAGACCCAGTACTTC
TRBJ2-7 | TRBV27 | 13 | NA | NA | CASSLRANYEQYF | TGTGCCAGCAGTTTGAGGGCCAACTACGAGCAGTACTTC
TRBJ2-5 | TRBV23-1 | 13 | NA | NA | CASIGRYQETQYF | TGCGCCAGCATTGGACGGTACCAAGAGACCCAGTACTTC
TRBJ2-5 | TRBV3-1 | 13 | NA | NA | CASSQGQLRTQYF | TGTGCCAGCAGCCAAGGGCAGTTAAGGACCCAGTACTTC
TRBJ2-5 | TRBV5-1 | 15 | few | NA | CASSLDSPLQETQYF | TGCGCCAGCAGCTTGGATAGTCCTCTCCAAGAGACCCAGTACTTC
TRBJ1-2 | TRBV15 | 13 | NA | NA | CATSYDRTYGYTF | TGTGCCACCAGCTATGACAGGACCTATGGCTACACCTTC
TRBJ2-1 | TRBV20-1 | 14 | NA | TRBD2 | CSARGFGGNNEQFF | TGCAGTGCTAGAGGGTTCGGGGGGAATAATGAGCAGTTCTTC
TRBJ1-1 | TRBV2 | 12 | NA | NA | CARSTGNTEAFF | TGTGCCAGATCTACAGGGAACACTGAAGCTTTCTTT
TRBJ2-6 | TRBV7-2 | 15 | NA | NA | CASSLGGFGANVLTF | TGTGCCAGCAGCTTGGGGGGTTTTGGGGCCAACGTCCTGACTTTC
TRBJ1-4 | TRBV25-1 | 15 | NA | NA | CASSGLAGDNEKLFF | TGTGCCAGCAGTGGATTAGCGGGCGATAATGAAAAACTGTTTTTT
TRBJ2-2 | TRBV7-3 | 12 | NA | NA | CASGVLSGELFF | TGTGCCAGCGGGGTCTTGAGCGGGGAGCTGTTTTTT
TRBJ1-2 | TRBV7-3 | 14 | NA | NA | CASSFSGRVDGYTF | TGTGCCAGCAGCTTTAGTGGGAGGGTCGATGGCTACACCTTC
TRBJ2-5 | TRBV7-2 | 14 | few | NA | CASSLEQVQETQYF | TGTGCCAGCAGCTTAGAACAGGTCCAAGAGACCCAGTACTTC
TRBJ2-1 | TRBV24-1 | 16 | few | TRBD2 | CATSDSPGGTYNEQFF | TGTGCCACCAGTGATTCCCCGGGGGGAACCTACAATGAGCAGTTCTTC
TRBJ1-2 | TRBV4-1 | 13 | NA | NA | CASSQGPLYGYTF | TGCGCCAGCAGCCAAGGCCCACTCTATGGCTACACCTTC
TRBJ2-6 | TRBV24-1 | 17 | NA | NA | CATSAVEGRPGANVLTF | TGTGCCACCAGTGCGGTTGAAGGGAGGCCTGGGGCCAACGTCCTGACTTTC
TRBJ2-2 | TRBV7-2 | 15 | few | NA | CASSLTAQGTGELFF | TGTGCCAGCAGCTTAACGGCACAGGGAACCGGGGAGCTGTTTTTT
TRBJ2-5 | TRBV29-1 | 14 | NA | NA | CSVVLWSDQETQYF | TGCAGCGTTGTGCTGTGGTCAGATCAAGAGACCCAGTACTTC
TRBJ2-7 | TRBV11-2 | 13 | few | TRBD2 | CASSPGLGSEQYF | TGTGCCAGCAGCCCCGGACTAGGGAGTGAGCAGTACTTC
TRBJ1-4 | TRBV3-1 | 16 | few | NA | CASSRSWEATNEKLFF | TGTGCCAGCAGCCGAAGTTGGGAAGCAACTAATGAAAAACTGTTTTTT
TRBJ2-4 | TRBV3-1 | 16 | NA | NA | CASSPQDGIAKNIQYF | TGTGCCAGCAGCCCTCAGGATGGGATAGCCAAAAACATTCAGTACTTC
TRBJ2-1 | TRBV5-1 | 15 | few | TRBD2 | CASTLPGLAHNEQFF | TGCGCCAGCACCTTACCGGGACTAGCCCATAATGAGCAGTTCTTC
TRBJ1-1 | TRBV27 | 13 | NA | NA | CASRMTANTEAFF | TGTGCCAGCAGGATGACAGCAAACACTGAAGCTTTCTTT
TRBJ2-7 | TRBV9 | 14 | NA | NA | CASSVSPQTYEQYF | TGTGCCAGCAGCGTAAGCCCGCAGACCTACGAGCAGTACTTC
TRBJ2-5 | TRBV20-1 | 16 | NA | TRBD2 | CSARVLGTSRSETQYF | TGCAGTGCTAGAGTCCTTGGGACTAGCCGCTCTGAGACCCAGTACTTC
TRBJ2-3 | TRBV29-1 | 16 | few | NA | CNVEEEGGESTDTQYF | TGCAACGTTGAAGAGGAAGGCGGGGAAAGCACAGATACGCAGTATTTT
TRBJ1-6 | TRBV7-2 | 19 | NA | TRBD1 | CASSLMPPGVGQRRSPLHF | TGTGCCAGCAGCTTAATGCCCCCTGGAGTGGGACAGCGGCGGTCACCCCTCCACTTT
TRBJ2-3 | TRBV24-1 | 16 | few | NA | CATSDPSNGGTDTQYF | TGTGCCACCAGTGACCCCTCGAACGGAGGCACAGATACGCAGTATTTT
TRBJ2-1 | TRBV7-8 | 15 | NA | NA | CASSLAPRPPNEQFF | TGTGCCAGCAGCTTAGCACCGCGACCACCCAATGAGCAGTTCTTC
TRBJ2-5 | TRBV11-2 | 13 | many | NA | CASSSGNQETQYF | TGTGCCAGCAGCTCCGGGAACCAAGAGACCCAGTACTTC
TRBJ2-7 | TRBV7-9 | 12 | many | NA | CASSLGGAEQYF | TGTGCCAGCAGCCTCGGGGGCGCCGAGCAGTACTTC
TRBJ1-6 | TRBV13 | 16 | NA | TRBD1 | CASSSAGTGDNSPLHF | TGTGCCAGCAGCTCGGCCGGGACAGGCGATAATTCACCCCTCCACTTT
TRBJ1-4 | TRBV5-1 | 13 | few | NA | CASRDLLGEKLFF | TGCGCCAGCAGGGACCTCTTAGGTGAAAAACTGTTTTTT
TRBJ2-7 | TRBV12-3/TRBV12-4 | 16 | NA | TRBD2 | CASSPSTSGEFYEQYF | TGTGCCAGCAGCCCATCTACTAGCGGGGAGTTCTACGAGCAGTACTTC